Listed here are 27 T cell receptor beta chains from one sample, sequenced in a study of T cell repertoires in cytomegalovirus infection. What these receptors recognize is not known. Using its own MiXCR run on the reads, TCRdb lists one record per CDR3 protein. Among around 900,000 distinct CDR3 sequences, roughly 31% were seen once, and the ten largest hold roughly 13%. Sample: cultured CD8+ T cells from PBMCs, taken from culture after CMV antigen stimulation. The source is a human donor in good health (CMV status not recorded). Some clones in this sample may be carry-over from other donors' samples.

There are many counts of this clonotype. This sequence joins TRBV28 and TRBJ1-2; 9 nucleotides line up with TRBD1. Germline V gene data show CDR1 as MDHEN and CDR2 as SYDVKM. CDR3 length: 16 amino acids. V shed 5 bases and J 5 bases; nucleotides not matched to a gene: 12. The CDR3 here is CASSPGQGRLRYGYTF. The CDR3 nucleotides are TGTGCCAGCAGTCCCGGACAGGGGAGGTTACGGTATGGCTACACCTTC.

This chain's CDR3 is CASSYSLAGGEQFF. CDR3 nucleotides: TGTGCCAGCAGTTACTCGCTAGCGGGGGGTGAGCAGTTCTTC. This chain connects TRBV6-8 to TRBJ2-1; 11 bases match TRBD2. The CDR3 totals 14 residues. Germline assignment: CDR1 MNHGY and CDR2 SAAAGT. Trimming removed 0 bases from V and 9 bases from J; junction bases left unmatched: 1.

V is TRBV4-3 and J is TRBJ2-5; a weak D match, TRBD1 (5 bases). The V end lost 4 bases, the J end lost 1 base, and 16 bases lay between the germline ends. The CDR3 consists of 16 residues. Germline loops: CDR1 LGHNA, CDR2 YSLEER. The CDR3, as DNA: TGCGCCAGCAGCCTTGAGTGGGGCGCCCCCCAAGAGACCCAGTACTTC. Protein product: CASSLEWGAPQETQYF.

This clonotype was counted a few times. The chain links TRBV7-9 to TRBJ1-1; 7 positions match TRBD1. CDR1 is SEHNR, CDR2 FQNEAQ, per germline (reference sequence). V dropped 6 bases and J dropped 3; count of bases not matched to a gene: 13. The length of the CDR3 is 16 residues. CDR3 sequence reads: CASSSRQGLKDTEAFF. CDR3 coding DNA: TGTGCCAGCAGTTCCAGACAGGGACTCAAGGACACTGAAGCTTTCTTT.

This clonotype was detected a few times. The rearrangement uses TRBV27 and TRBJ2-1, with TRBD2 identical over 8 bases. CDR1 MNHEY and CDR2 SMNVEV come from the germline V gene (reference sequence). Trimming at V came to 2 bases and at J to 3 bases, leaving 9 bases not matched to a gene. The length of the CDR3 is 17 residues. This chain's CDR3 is CASSLPSGGGYYNEQFF. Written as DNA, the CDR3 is TGTGCCAGCAGTTTACCCTCCGGCGGGGGGTACTACAATGAGCAGTTCTTC.

The CDR3 coding sequence is TGTGCCAGCAGTCAGTGGGTCCCTCCCTATGGCTACACCTTC. Residues: CASSQWVPPYGYTF. The J gene is TRBJ1-2, the V gene TRBV27; D gene unclear. The V end lost 5 bases, the J end lost 4 bases, and 14 bases lay between the germline ends. The CDR3 length is 14 residues. The germline CDR1 and CDR2 sequences are MNHEY and SMNVEV (reference sequence).

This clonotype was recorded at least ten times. The CDR3 region is CASSLETGLTNEKLFF. In nucleotides, the CDR3 is TGTGCCAGCAGCTTAGAAACCGGTTTAACTAATGAAAAACTGTTTTTT. V and J are TRBV7-9 and TRBJ1-4; D is uncertain. CDR3 length equals 16 residues. Per germline, CDR1 SEHNR and CDR2 FQNEAQ (reference sequence). V was pared by 1 base and J by 1 base, with 10 bases between.

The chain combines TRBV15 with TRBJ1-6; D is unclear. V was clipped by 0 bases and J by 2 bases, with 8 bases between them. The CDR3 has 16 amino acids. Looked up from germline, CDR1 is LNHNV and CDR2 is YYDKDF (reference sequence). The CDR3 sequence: CATSREWPAYNSPLHF. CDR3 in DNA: TGTGCCACCAGCAGAGAATGGCCTGCCTATAATTCACCCCTCCACTTT.

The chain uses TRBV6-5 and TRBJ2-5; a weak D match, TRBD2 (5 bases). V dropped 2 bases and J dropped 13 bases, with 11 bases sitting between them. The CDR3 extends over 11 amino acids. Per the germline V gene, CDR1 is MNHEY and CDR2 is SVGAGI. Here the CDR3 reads CASSYAGSVYF. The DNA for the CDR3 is TGTGCCAGCAGTTACGCTGGGAGTGTGTACTTC.

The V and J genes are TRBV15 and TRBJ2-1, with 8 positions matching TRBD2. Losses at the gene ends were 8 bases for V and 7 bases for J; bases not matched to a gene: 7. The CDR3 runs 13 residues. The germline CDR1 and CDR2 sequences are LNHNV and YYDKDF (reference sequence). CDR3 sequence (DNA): TGTGCCACCCGCGGACTAGCAAAGAATGAGCAGTTCTTC. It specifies CATRGLAKNEQFF.

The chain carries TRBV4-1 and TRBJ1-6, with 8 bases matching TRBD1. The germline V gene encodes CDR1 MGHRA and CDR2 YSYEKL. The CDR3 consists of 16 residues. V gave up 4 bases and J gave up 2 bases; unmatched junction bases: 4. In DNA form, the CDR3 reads TGCGCCAGCAGCCCCGGGACAGGTCCCTATAATTCACCCCTCCACTTT. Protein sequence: CASSPGTGPYNSPLHF.

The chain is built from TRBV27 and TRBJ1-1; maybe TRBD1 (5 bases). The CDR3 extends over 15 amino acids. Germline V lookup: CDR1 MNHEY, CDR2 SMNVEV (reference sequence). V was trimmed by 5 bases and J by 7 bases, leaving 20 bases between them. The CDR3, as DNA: TGTGCCAGCAGTCCCCTGGCCGGGGCAGTAGGTGAAGCTTTCTTT. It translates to CASSPLAGAVGEAFF.

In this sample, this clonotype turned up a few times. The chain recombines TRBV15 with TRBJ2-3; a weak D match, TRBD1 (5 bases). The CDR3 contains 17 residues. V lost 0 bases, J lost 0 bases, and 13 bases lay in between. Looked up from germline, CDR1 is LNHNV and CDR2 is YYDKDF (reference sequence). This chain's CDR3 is CATSRDLGQMSTDTQYF. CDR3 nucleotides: TGTGCCACCAGCAGAGATCTGGGGCAGATGAGCACAGATACGCAGTATTTT.

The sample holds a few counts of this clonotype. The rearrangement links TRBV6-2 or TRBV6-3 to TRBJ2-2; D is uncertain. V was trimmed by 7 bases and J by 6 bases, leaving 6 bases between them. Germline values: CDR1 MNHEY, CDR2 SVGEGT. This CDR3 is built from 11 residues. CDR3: CASKSAGELFF. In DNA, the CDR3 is TGTGCCAGCAAATCCGCCGGGGAGCTGTTTTTT.

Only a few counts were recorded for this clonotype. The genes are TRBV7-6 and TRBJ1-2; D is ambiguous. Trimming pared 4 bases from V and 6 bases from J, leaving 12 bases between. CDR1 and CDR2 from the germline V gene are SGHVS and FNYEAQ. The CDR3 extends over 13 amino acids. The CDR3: CASSSSRGDGYTF. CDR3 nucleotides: TGTGCCAGCAGCTCCAGCCGTGGGGATGGCTACACCTTC.

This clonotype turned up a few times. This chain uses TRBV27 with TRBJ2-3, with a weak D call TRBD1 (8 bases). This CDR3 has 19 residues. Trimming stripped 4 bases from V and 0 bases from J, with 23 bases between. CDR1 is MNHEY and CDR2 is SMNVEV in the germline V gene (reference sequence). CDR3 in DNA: TGTGCCAGCAGTTCAGGACAGGGAGGGTGGGTCGTTAGCACAGATACGCAGTATTTT. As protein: CASSSGQGGWVVSTDTQYF.

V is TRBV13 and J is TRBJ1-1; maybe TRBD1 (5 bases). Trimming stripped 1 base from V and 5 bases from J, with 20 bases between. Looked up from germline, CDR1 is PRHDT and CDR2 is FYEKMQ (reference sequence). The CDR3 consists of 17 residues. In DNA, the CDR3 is TGTGCCAGCAGCTTAGCCGGAGGCAGGGAGACAATAACTGAAGCTTTCTTT. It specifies CASSLAGGRETITEAFF.

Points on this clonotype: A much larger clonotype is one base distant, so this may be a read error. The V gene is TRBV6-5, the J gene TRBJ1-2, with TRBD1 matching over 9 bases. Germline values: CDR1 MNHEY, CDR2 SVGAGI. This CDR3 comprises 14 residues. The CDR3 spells CANSYEDRGYGYTF. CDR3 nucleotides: TGTGCCAACAGTTACGAGGACAGGGGCTATGGCTACACCTTC.

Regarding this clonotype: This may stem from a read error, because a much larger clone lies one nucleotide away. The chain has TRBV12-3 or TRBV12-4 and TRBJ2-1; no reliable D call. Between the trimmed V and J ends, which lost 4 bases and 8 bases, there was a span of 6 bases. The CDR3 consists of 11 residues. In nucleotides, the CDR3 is TGTGCCAGCAGTTATTACGATGAGCAGTTCTTC. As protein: CASSYYDEQFF.

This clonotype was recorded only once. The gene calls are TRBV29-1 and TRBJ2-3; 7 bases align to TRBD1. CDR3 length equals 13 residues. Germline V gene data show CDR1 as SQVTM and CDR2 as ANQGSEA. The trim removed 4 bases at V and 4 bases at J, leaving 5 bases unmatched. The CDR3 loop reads CSVGDSLADTQYF. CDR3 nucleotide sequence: TGCAGCGTTGGGGACAGTCTCGCAGATACGCAGTATTTT.

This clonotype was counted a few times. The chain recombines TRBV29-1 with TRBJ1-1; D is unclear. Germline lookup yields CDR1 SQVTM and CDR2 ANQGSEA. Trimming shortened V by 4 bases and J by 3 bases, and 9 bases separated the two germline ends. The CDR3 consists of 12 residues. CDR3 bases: TGCAGCGTTGTTGCAGGCTACACTGAAGCTTTCTTT. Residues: CSVVAGYTEAFF.

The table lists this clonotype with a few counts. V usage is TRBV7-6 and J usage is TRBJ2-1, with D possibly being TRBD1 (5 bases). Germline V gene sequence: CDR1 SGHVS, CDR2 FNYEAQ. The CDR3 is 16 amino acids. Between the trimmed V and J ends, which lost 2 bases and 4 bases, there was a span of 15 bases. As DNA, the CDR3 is TGTGCCAGCAGCTTAATGTGGGGCCCTTCTTACAATGAGCAGTTCTTC. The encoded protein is CASSLMWGPSYNEQFF.

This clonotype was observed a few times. The CDR3 region is CATPGQGGNEQFF. The CDR3, as DNA: TGTGCCACCCCGGGACAGGGGGGCAATGAGCAGTTCTTC. The V call is TRBV2, the J call TRBJ2-1; TRBD1 agrees at 11 bases. Germline V CDR1 and CDR2: SNHLY, FYNNEI. Trimming took 10 bases from V and 6 from J; bases not matched to a gene: 5. The CDR3 contains 13 residues.

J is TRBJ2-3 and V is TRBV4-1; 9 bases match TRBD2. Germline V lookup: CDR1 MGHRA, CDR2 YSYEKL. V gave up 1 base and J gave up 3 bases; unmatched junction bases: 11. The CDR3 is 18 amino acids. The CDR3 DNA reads TGCGCCAGCAGCCAAGGGTTCGCGGGGGGGCAAAAGACAGATACGCAGTATTTT. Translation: CASSQGFAGGQKTDTQYF.

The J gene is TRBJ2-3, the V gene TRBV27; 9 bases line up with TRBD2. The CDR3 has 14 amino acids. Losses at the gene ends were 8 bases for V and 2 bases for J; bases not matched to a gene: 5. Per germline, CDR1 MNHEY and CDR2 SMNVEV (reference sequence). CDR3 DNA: TGTGCCAGCTGCAGCGGGGGGAACACAGATACGCAGTATTTT. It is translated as CASCSGGNTDTQYF.

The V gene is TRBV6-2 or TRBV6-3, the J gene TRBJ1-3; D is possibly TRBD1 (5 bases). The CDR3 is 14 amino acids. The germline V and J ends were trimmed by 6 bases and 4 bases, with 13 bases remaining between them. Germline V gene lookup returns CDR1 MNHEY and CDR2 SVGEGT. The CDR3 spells CASRTGGSGNTIYF. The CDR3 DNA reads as TGTGCCAGCAGAACCGGGGGATCCGGAAACACCATATATTTT.

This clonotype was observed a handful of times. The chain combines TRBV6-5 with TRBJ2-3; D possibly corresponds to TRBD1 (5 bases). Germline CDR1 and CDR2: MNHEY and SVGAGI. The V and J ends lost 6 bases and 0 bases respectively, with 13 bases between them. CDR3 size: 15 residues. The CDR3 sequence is CASRNQGISTDTQYF. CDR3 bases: TGTGCCAGCAGAAACCAGGGAATTAGCACAGATACGCAGTATTTT.